This T cell receptor (beta chain) appears in the sequencing data of a study of blood T cell repertoires in COVID-19. About the study: COVID-19 samples from acute and convalescent phases originated in the United States, Italy and Spain. Nucleic acid was either cDNA or gDNA, and it came from T cells, B-cell-depleted T cells, or PBMCs.

CDR3 size: 14 residues. V trimming: 5 bases; J trimming: 6 bases; junction bases outside the gene matches: 7. Germline CDR1 MDHEN, CDR2 SYDVKM. As originally analysed: Amplification with reference gene primers provided the estimates of nucleated cell counts. The repertoire was sequenced with immunoSEQ multiplex PCR; TCRdb's copy has only in-frame clones and lacks some. D and trimming come from the DNA, and the V and J calls and clone size come from that table. Of approximately 350,000 clones detected, more than 70% appear once; the ten largest clones hold 3%. The rearrangement uses TRBV28 and TRBJ2-5; 9 nucleotides line up with TRBD2. This sequence originates from a woman aged 25 to 39 with COVID-19, enrolled during active disease. The sequencing input was peripheral blood. The CDR3 region is CASSPFAGGKTQYF. CDR3 nucleotide sequence: TGTGCCAGCAGTCCTTTCGCGGGGGGGAAGACCCAGTACTTC.